A single sample is the source of the 6 T cell receptor beta chains below, sequenced in a study of blood T cells in healthy people across ages. Next came a second PCR, run for about 7 to 12 cycles, which used a sample-barcoded 5' primer along with a J-beta primer mix. TCRdb ran MiXCR on the 5' RACE reads and lists one entry per CDR3 protein. The data hold hundreds of thousands of distinct CDR3 sequences, with just over 55% observed a single time. Material for sequencing was blood. These receptors all stem from a man aged 35 to 55 in good health.

The rearrangement links TRBV6-4 to TRBJ2-1, with 12 bases aligning to TRBD2. The CDR3 length is 14 residues. Germline-derived CDR1 and CDR2 are MRHNA and SNTAGT. Trimming took 0 bases from V and 9 from J; bases not matched to a gene: 0. Here the CDR3 DNA reads TGTGCCAGCAGTGACTCGACTAGCGGGAGTGAGCAGTTCTTC. Residues: CASSDSTSGSEQFF.

V is TRBV28 and J is TRBJ1-1; 9 bases agree with TRBD1. The length of the CDR3 is 16 residues. Trimming at V came to 4 bases and at J to 2 bases, leaving 8 bases not matched to a gene. The germline V gene has CDR1 MDHEN and CDR2 SYDVKM. The CDR3 sequence: CASSSSPGQGNTEAFF. CDR3 DNA sequence: TGTGCCAGCAGTTCCTCACCGGGACAGGGTAACACTGAAGCTTTCTTT.

Here the CDR3 reads CASSPGLQTDTQYF. CDR3 nucleotide sequence: TGTGCCAGCAGCCCGGGACTCCAGACAGATACGCAGTATTTT. The genes are TRBV7-2 and TRBJ2-3, with D possibly being TRBD2 (6 bases). The CDR3 spans 14 residues. Trimming cost V 5 bases and J 3 bases, with 12 bases left between them. Per germline, CDR1 SGHTA and CDR2 FQGNSA.

The chain is built from TRBV7-9 and TRBJ2-1; 10 bases match TRBD2. Losses at the gene ends were 5 bases for V and 7 bases for J; bases not matched to a gene: 17. Germline V gives CDR1 SEHNR, CDR2 FQNEAQ (reference sequence). There are 18 residues in the CDR3. The CDR3 sequence is CASSRLAPGTSDSNEQFF. The CDR3 nucleotides read TGTGCCAGCAGCCGATTAGCCCCCGGGACTAGCGATTCGAATGAGCAGTTCTTC.

The chain has TRBV4-3 and TRBJ2-7; 8 nucleotides line up with TRBD1. The end of the DNA is better explained by TRBJ2-5, so the J call may be wrong. The germline gives CDR1 LGHNA, CDR2 YSLEER. The CDR3 covers 15 residues. CDR3 DNA: TGCGCCAGCAGCCCCCGGGCCCAGGGGGCTGGGACCCAGTACTTC. Translation gives CASSPRAQGAGTQYF.

The CDR3 DNA reads as TGTGCCAGCAGCCACTTGGGACAGGGCGACGAGCAGTACTTC. Translation: CASSHLGQGDEQYF. This chain links TRBV5-5 with TRBJ2-7, with 9 bases that match TRBD1. This CDR3 contains 14 residues. Germline V lookup: CDR1 SGHKS, CDR2 YYEKEE (reference sequence). Trimming at V came to 4 bases and at J to 5 bases, leaving 7 bases not matched to a gene.